This T cell receptor (beta chain) is drawn from a study of T cell responses to AZD1222 COVID-19 vaccine. Trimming took 0 bases from V and 6 from J; bases not matched to a gene: 9. CDR1 and CDR2 from the germline V gene are SGDLS and YYNGEE. CDR3 size: 18 residues. The study's findings and limits: Following two doses of AZD1222, Spike-specific TCR breadth and depth rose. Samples come after the peak T cell response, not at day 14. Within unmutated variant regions lay the reported targets of nearly half of spike-specific TCRs. Baseline testing showed seropositivity in only 6 or 7 AZD1222 recipients.

Measured with immunoSEQ multiplex PCR; TCRdb has only the in-frame clones, and not every one. The data show about 160,000 clones, with more than 85% seen just once and about 3.3% held by the top ten. With respect to this clone: Its antigen is not identified.

The sequencing here drew on peripheral blood, taken 28 days after the second AZD1222 dose. This clonotype originated in an adult who received the AZD1222 COVID-19 vaccine. The chain combines TRBV9 with TRBJ1-6; 10 bases line up with TRBD1. The DNA of the CDR3 is TGTGCCAGCAGCGTAGAAGAGGGGACAGGGGACCTTAATTCACCCCTCCACTTT. Encoded protein: CASSVEEGTGDLNSPLHF.